What follows is one T cell receptor (beta chain) and its context. The V gene lost 4 bases and the J gene lost 3 bases, with 15 bases spanning the gap. This CDR3 is 15 amino acids long. CDR1 is ENHRY, CDR2 SYGVKD, per germline. While infection was still active, Seattle patients were enrolled and then followed longitudinally. These data come from a study of blood T cell repertoires in COVID-19. Overall study: The United States, Italy and Spain provided the acute and convalescent COVID-19 samples. Sources were T cells, B-cell-depleted T cells, or PBMCs; the material itself was cDNA or gDNA.

Per the authors' pipeline: Estimated nucleated cell counts came from reference gene primer amplification. Clones were read by immunoSEQ multiplex PCR, and TCRdb kept only the in-frame ones, dropping some. That table gives V, J and clone size, and the DNA gave D and trimming. The sample holds approximately 180,000 clones; approximately 88% are singletons and the top ten take around 7%. The V and J genes are TRBV10-3 and TRBJ1-1; a weak D match, TRBD1 (5 bases). The sequence came from a woman between 40 and 55 years old with COVID-19, enrolled during active disease. The sequenced sample was peripheral blood. In DNA, the CDR3 is TGTGCCATCAGTGCCACCCCCGCCAGGGACACTGAAGCTTTCTTT. Protein product: CAISATPARDTEAFF.